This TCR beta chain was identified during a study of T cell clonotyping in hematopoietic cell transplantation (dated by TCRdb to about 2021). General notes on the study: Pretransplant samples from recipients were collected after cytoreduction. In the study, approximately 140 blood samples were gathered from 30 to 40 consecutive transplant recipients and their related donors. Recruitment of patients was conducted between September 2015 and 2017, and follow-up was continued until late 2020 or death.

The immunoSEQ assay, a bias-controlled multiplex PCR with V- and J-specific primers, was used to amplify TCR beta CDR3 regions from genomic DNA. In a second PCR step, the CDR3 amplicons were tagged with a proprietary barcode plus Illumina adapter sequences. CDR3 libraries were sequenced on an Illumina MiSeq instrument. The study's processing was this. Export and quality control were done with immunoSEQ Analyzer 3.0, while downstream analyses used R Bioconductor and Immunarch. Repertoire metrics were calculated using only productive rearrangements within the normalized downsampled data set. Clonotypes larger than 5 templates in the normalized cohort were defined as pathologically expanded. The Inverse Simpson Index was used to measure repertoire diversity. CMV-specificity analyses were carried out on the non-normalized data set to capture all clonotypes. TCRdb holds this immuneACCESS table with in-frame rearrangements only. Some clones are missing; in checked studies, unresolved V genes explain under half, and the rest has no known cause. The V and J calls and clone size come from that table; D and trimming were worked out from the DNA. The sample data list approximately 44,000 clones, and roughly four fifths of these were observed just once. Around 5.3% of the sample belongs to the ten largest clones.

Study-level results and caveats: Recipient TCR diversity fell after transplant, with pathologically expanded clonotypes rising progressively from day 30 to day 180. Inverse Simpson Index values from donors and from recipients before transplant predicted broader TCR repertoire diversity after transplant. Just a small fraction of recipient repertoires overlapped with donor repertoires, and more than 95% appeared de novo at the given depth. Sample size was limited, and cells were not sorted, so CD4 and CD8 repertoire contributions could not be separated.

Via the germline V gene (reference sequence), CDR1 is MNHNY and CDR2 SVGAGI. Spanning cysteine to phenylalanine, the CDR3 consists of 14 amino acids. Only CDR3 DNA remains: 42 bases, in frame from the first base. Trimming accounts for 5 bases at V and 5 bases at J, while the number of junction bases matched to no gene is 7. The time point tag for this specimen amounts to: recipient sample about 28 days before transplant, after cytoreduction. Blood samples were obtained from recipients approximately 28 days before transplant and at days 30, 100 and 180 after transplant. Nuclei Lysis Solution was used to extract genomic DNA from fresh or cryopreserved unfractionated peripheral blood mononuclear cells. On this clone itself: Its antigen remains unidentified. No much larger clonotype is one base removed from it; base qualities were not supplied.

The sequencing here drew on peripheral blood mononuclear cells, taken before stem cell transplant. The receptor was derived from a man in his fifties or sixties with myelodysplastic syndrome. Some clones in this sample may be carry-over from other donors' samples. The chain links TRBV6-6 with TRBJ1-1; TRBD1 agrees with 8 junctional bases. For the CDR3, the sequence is CASSDGQGWTEAFF. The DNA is TGTGCCAGCAGTGATGGACAGGGTTGGACTGAAGCTTTCTTT.